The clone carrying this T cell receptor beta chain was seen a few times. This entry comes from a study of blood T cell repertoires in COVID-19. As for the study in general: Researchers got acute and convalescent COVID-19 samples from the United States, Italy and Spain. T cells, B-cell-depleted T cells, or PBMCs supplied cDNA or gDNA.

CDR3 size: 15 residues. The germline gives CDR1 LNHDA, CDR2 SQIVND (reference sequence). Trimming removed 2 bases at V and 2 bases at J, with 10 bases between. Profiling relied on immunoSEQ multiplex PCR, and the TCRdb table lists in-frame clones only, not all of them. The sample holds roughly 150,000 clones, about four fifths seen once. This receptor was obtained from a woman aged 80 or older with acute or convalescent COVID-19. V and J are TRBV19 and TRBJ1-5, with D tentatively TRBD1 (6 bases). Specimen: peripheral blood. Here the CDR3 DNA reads TGTGCCAGTAGTATACTACAGGGAGGCAATCAGCCCCAGCATTTT. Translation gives CASSILQGGNQPQHF.